A single sample is the source of the 17 T cell receptor beta chains below, sequenced in a study of blood T cell repertoires in COVID-19. Here immunoSEQ multiplex PCR was the method, and the copy in TCRdb shows in-frame clones only, minus some. The profile shows 93,000 or so clones, roughly 87% of them singletons. Sequencing input: peripheral blood. These receptors originate from a woman older than 75 in a cohort sampled during active COVID-19.

The chain joins TRBV5-1 to TRBJ2-7; maybe TRBD1 (6 bases). The CDR3 is 14 residues long. V shed 0 bases and J shed 5 bases, with 12 bases lying between them. Germline values: CDR1 SGHRS, CDR2 YFSETQ. In DNA, the CDR3 is TGCGCCAGCAGCTTGGGACAAGGGGGTAACGAGCAGTACTTC. It codes for CASSLGQGGNEQYF.

The rearrangement links TRBV2 to TRBJ2-3; 9 positions match TRBD2. V lost 8 bases, J lost 5 bases, and 8 bases stayed unmatched. CDR1 SNHLY and CDR2 FYNNEI come from the germline V gene. The length of the CDR3 is 14 residues. The DNA of the CDR3 is TGTGCCAGCCTAGCGGGACGACTGCAAGATACGCAGTATTTT. Protein: CASLAGRLQDTQYF.

This rearrangement joins TRBV19 to TRBJ2-3; TRBD2 matches 9 bases. There are 17 residues in the CDR3. Germline V gives CDR1 LNHDA, CDR2 SQIVND (reference sequence). V lost 7 bases, J lost 1 base, and 12 bases stayed unmatched. CDR3 bases: TGTGCCAGTACCCCACGGGCTAGCGGGATGGGCACAGATACGCAGTATTTT. This encodes CASTPRASGMGTDTQYF.

The V gene is TRBV3-1 (or the pseudogene TRBV3-2), the J gene TRBJ1-4; the match to TRBD1 covers 11 bases. Losses at the gene ends were 4 bases for V and 5 bases for J; bases not matched to a gene: 6. The CDR3 extends over 16 amino acids. CDR1 LGHDT and CDR2 YNNKEL come from the germline V gene (reference sequence). CDR3 DNA: TGTGCCAGCAGCCTCCGGGGACAGGGGGGAAATGAAAAACTGTTTTTT. As protein: CASSLRGQGGNEKLFF.

This chain uses TRBV3-1 (or the pseudogene TRBV3-2) with TRBJ1-2, with 7 positions matching TRBD1. CDR3 length: 15 residues. V trimming: 1 base; J trimming: 6 bases; junction bases outside the gene matches: 8. The V gene's germline CDR1 is LGHDT and CDR2 YNNKEL (reference sequence). CDR3 DNA sequence: TGTGCCAGCAGCCAAGGGTTGGGGGACAGAGATGGCTACACCTTC. Translated: CASSQGLGDRDGYTF.

The CDR3 DNA follows: TGTGCCAGCAGCCTTAATCTACAGGGGGCGATTTACAATGAGCAGTTCTTC. This codes for CASSLNLQGAIYNEQFF. The genes are TRBV7-9 and TRBJ2-1; TRBD1 matches 9 bases. CDR3 length: 17 residues. Germline V gives CDR1 SEHNR, CDR2 FQNEAQ (reference sequence). Trimming at V came to 5 bases and at J to 4 bases, leaving 12 bases not matched to a gene.

The chain links TRBV7-9 to TRBJ1-1; no definite D call. The germline V and J ends were trimmed by 5 bases and 0 bases, with 4 bases remaining between them. Germline V gene data show CDR1 as SEHNR and CDR2 as FQNEAQ (reference sequence). The CDR3 covers 12 residues. CDR3 DNA: TGTGCCAGCAGCCCCATGAACACTGAAGCTTTCTTT. This encodes CASSPMNTEAFF.

The genes are TRBV4-1 and TRBJ2-7; weak D call: TRBD1 (7 bases). There are 16 residues in the CDR3. Germline values: CDR1 MGHRA, CDR2 YSYEKL. Trimming stripped 3 bases from V and 5 bases from J, with 20 bases between. CDR3: CASSQPLRGAPDEQYF. CDR3 in DNA: TGCGCCAGCAGCCAGCCTCTCAGGGGGGCCCCCGACGAGCAGTACTTC.

This clone showed up many times. This chain joins TRBV6-2 or TRBV6-3 and TRBJ1-5; 7 positions match TRBD1. J lost 6 bases, V lost 0 bases, and 11 bases had no gene match. The CDR3 spans 17 residues. Germline V lookup: CDR1 MNHEY, CDR2 SVGEGT. The CDR3 region has the DNA TGTGCCAGCAGTTACTCACTGGGACAGAATGGATTTCAGCCCCAGCATTTT. It is translated as CASSYSLGQNGFQPQHF.

This clone has only one observation. This chain uses TRBV5-4 with TRBJ2-7, with 7 positions matching TRBD1. Germline V lookup: CDR1 SGHNT, CDR2 YYREEE (reference sequence). CDR3 length: 14 residues. V was clipped by 4 bases and J by 5 bases; unmatched bases: 9. The CDR3 sequence: CASSPSRDSNEQYF. The CDR3 DNA reads as TGTGCCAGCAGCCCGTCCCGGGACAGTAACGAGCAGTACTTC. The full variable domain, rest sourced from reference TRBV5-4 and TRBJ2-7, is ETGVTQSPTHLIKTRGQQVTLRCSSQSGHNTVSWYQQALGQGPQFIFQYYREEENGRGNFPPRFSGLQFPNYSSELNVNALELDDSALYLCASSPSRDSNEQYFGPGTRLTVT.

This sequence joins TRBV18 and TRBJ2-1, with TRBD2 matching over 8 bases. The V segment lost 0 bases and the J segment 8 bases; nucleotides outside the gene matches: 9. Germline CDR1 KGHSH, CDR2 LQKENI. This CDR3 has 16 residues. The CDR3 coding sequence is TGTGCCAGCTCACCACCGATGAGGACTAGCCTCTATGAGCAGTTCTTC. Translation: CASSPPMRTSLYEQFF.

The CDR3 reads CASSQDQNTEAFF. For the CDR3, the DNA is TGTGCCAGCAGCCAAGATCAGAACACTGAAGCTTTCTTT. The rearrangement joins TRBV14 to TRBJ1-1; D is unclear. V gave up 0 bases and J gave up 1 base, with 3 bases separating them. The CDR3 spans 13 residues. CDR1 SGHDN and CDR2 FVKESK come from the germline V gene.

The chain uses TRBV2 and TRBJ2-5, with 10 bases aligning to TRBD1. The CDR3 spans 16 residues. After removal of 6 bases from V and 1 base from J, the junction contained 8 bases not matched to a gene. CDR1 and CDR2 (germline): SNHLY, FYNNEI. The CDR3 protein is CASRPRTGGPQETQYF. In nucleotides, the CDR3 is TGTGCCAGCAGACCACGGACAGGGGGACCCCAAGAGACCCAGTACTTC.

This clone appeared a single time. The chain combines TRBV6-5 with TRBJ1-2; D not resolved. Between the trimmed V and J ends, which lost 7 bases and 4 bases, there was a span of 13 bases. CDR1 MNHEY and CDR2 SVGAGI come from the germline V gene. The CDR3 extends over 13 amino acids. The CDR3 nucleotides are TGTGCCAGCAAAGAGATTTCTTCCTATGGCTACACCTTC. It specifies CASKEISSYGYTF.

The CDR3 DNA is TGCAGCGTCCGCCCGACAGGTTCCTACGAGCAGTACTTC. Translating it yields CSVRPTGSYEQYF. V is TRBV29-1 and J is TRBJ2-7, with a possible D match to TRBD1 (6 bases). V was trimmed by 6 bases and J by 1 base, leaving 13 bases between them. Germline CDR1 reads SQVTM; CDR2 reads ANQGSEA. The CDR3 contains 13 residues.

This chain links TRBV9 with TRBJ2-7; TRBD2 matches 7 bases. Germline values: CDR1 SGDLS, CDR2 YYNGEE. The trim removed 4 bases at V and 3 bases at J, leaving 7 bases unmatched. The CDR3 length is 14 residues. CDR3 sequence: CASSPKGLVYEQYF. The CDR3 region has the DNA TGTGCCAGCAGCCCCAAAGGACTAGTCTACGAGCAGTACTTC. The whole variable domain, filled in from reference TRBV9 and TRBJ2-7, reads DSGVTQTPKHLITATGQRVTLRCSPRSGDLSVYWYQQSLDQGLQFLIQYYNGEERAKGNILERFSAQQFPDLHSELNLSSLELGDSALYFCASSPKGLVYEQYFGPGTRLTVT.

The chain employs TRBV2 and TRBJ1-2; 9 nucleotides match TRBD1. V lost 1 base and J lost 7; bases outside the gene matches: 4. The CDR3 spans 14 residues. The germline V gene encodes CDR1 SNHLY and CDR2 FYNNEI. CDR3 in amino acids: CASSEGGTGFGYTF. CDR3 nucleotide sequence: TGTGCCAGCAGTGAAGGGGGGACAGGGTTTGGCTACACCTTC. The variable domain in full, with the rest retrieved from reference TRBV2 and TRBJ1-2, is EPEVTQTPSHQVTQMGQEVILRCVPISNHLYFYWYRQILGQKVEFLVSFYNNEISEKSEIFDDQFSVERPDGSNFTLKIRSTKLEDSAMYFCASSEGGTGFGYTFGSGTRLTVV.